The clone carrying this T cell receptor (beta chain) showed up just once. Its antigen is not identified. Second-dose recipients at about 4 or about 12 weeks were treated as one pooled group. Germline V gives CDR1 PRHDT, CDR2 FYEKMQ (reference sequence). The J segment lost 1 base and the V segment lost 4 bases, leaving 6 bases of the junction unmatched. This CDR3 spans 15 amino acids. This record comes from a study of T cell responses to AZD1222 COVID-19 vaccine. Measured with immunoSEQ multiplex PCR; TCRdb has only the in-frame clones, and not every one. Of approximately 96,000 clones in the sample, about nine tenths were seen once. Study-wide results and limits: Mostly white British, mostly female donors; authors suggested clonal diversity may be underestimated. At baseline, seropositivity was found in only a handful of AZD1222 recipients. The reported proportion of spike-specific TCRs targeting unmutated variant regions was nearly half.

The chain couples TRBV13 to TRBJ1-1; 7 bases are a match to TRBD1. The sample in question was peripheral blood, obtained 28 days after the second AZD1222 dose. The receptor was isolated from an adult who received the AZD1222 COVID-19 vaccine. For the CDR3, the DNA is TGTGCCAGCAGCTCAGACAGGGTAGCGAACACTGAAGCTTTCTTT. It codes for CASSSDRVANTEAFF.